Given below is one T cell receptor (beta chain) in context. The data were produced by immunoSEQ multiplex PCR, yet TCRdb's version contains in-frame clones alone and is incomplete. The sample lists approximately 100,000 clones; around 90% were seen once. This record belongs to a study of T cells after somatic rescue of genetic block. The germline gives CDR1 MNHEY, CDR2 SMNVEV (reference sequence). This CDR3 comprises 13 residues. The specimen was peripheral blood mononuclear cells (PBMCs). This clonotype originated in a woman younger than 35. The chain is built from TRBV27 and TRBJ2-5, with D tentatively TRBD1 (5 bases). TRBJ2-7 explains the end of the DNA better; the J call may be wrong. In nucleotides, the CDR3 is TGTGCCAGCAGTTACAGGTTATCGGGCGAGCAGTACTTC. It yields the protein CASSYRLSGEQYF.